This entry lists 18 T cell receptor beta chains sequenced from one sample in a study of blood T cells in healthy people across ages. The second PCR ran about 6 to 12 cycles with a sample-barcoded 5' primer and J-beta primers. Each CDR3 protein gets one entry after TCRdb re-called the 5' RACE reads with MiXCR. The sample consists of roughly 1.9 million distinct CDR3 sequences, roughly two fifths of them appearing once. What was sequenced was blood. These receptors originate from a human donor in good health.

The gene calls are TRBV6-2 or TRBV6-3 and TRBJ2-5, with 7 bases matching TRBD1. The J call may not be correct, given that the DNA end is closer to TRBJ2-7. This CDR3 comprises 14 residues. CDR1 and CDR2 from the germline V gene are MNHEY and SVGEGT. The CDR3 bases are TGTGCCAGCAGTTACAGGGGGCGCAAATCCGAGCAGTACTTC. It translates to CASSYRGRKSEQYF.

Of note for this clonotype: A much larger clone is a single base away; this may be a read error. The J gene is TRBJ2-3, the V gene TRBV20-1; D might be TRBD2 (6 bases). V was pared by 1 base and J by 4 bases, with 18 bases between. Germline CDR1 is DFQATT and CDR2 is SNEGSKA (reference sequence). CDR3 length equals 16 residues. The CDR3 reads CSARGFTGANADTQYF. Here the CDR3 DNA reads TGCAGTGCTAGAGGGTTCACGGGAGCAAACGCAGATACGCAGTATTTT.

The chain joins TRBV10-3 to TRBJ2-1; TRBD1 is a possible D gene (5 bases). The V gene lost 3 bases and the J gene lost 0 bases, with 12 bases spanning the gap. The germline CDR1 and CDR2 sequences are ENHRY and SYGVKD. The CDR3 spans 16 residues. DNA for the CDR3: TGTGCCATCAGTGAAAGGACACAGAGCTCCTACAATGAGCAGTTCTTC. It translates to CAISERTQSSYNEQFF.

This clonotype has just a few counts. The rearrangement joins TRBV5-1 to TRBJ2-6, with D perhaps TRBD1 (6 bases). V was pared by 8 bases and J by 0 bases, with 9 bases between. In germline, CDR1 is SGHRS, CDR2 YFSETQ. This CDR3 has 14 amino acids. The CDR3 loop reads CASNRDSGANVLTF. CDR3 coding DNA: TGCGCCAGTAACAGGGACTCTGGGGCCAACGTCCTGACTTTC.

This clonotype was seen just once. The rearrangement links TRBV7-3 to TRBJ1-6; D is unclear. This CDR3 comprises 14 residues. The germline V gene encodes CDR1 SGHTA and CDR2 FQGTGA. Deletions cut 4 bases from V and 10 bases from J, with 14 bases between. The CDR3: CASSSDAGSSPLHF. In DNA form, the CDR3 reads TGTGCCAGCAGCTCCGACGCCGGGAGCTCACCCCTCCACTTT.

This clonotype was counted only a few times. V is TRBV7-2 and J is TRBJ2-3; D gene ambiguous. V dropped 5 bases and J dropped 1 base, with 10 bases sitting between them. The CDR3 loop spans 14 amino acids. Germline loops: CDR1 SGHTA, CDR2 FQGNSA. CDR3 coding DNA: TGTGCCAGCAGCACCGCCCCCGGCACAGATACGCAGTATTTT. Its translation is CASSTAPGTDTQYF.

This clonotype was seen only a few times. One junction end does not reproduce the germline sequence, and a read error may be involved. V is TRBV29-1 and J is TRBJ2-3; 8 positions agree with TRBD2. Germline CDR1 and CDR2: SQVTM and ANQGSEA. CDR3 length: 15 residues. CDR3 loop: CSVEASGGSTDTQYF. CDR3 bases: TGCAGCGTTGAAGCATCGGGGGGGAGCACCGATACGCAGTATTTT.

V usage is TRBV29-1 and J usage is TRBJ2-3, with 10 bases identical to TRBD1. This CDR3 region has 15 residues. V shed 3 bases, J shed 4 bases, and the junction held 7 bases outside the gene matches. Per germline, CDR1 SQVTM and CDR2 ANQGSEA. CDR3 loop: CSVDQGQGMSDTQYF. Written as DNA, the CDR3 is TGCAGCGTTGACCAGGGACAGGGGATGTCAGATACGCAGTATTTT.

This clonotype was counted only a few times. The rearrangement uses TRBV5-6 and TRBJ2-2; 7 bases fit TRBD2. In germline, CDR1 is SGHDT, CDR2 YYEEEE. J was trimmed by 5 bases and V by 0 bases; bases with no gene match: 10. The CDR3 spans 17 residues. CDR3 amino acids: CASSLELRGWQTGELFF. The CDR3 DNA sequence: TGTGCCAGCAGCTTGGAACTGCGGGGGTGGCAGACCGGGGAGCTGTTTTTT.

This clonotype was recorded a few times. The chain carries TRBV7-2 and TRBJ1-5; no firm D call. CDR3 size: 14 residues. V dropped 2 bases and J dropped 7 bases, with 12 bases sitting between them. From germline, CDR1 is SGHTA and CDR2 FQGNSA. The CDR3 reads CASSLQIWGQPQHF. The CDR3 bases are TGTGCCAGCAGCTTACAGATTTGGGGACAGCCCCAGCATTTT.

Only a few counts were recorded for this clonotype. The V gene is TRBV7-2, the J gene TRBJ2-7; 10 bases are a match to TRBD2. Germline V CDR1 and CDR2: SGHTA, FQGNSA. The trim removed 5 bases at V and 4 bases at J, leaving 8 bases unmatched. The CDR3 length is 15 residues. DNA for the CDR3: TGTGCCAGCAGCACTCGAGCGGGGGGGCGGTACGAGCAGTACTTC. Its translation: CASSTRAGGRYEQYF.

The rearrangement uses TRBV12-3 or TRBV12-4 and TRBJ2-3; TRBD2 might be the D (7 bases). Trimming removed 8 bases from V and 4 bases from J, with 16 bases in between. The CDR3 covers 14 residues. The CDR3 DNA reads as TGTGCCAGCTTTCGTTGGGGGGGCGCAGATACGCAGTATTTT. Its protein is CASFRWGGADTQYF.

This chain links TRBV7-9 with TRBJ2-5; 7 nucleotides line up with TRBD1. The end of the DNA aligns better with TRBJ2-7, so the J call may be wrong. The CDR3 spans 15 residues. Germline V CDR1 and CDR2: SEHNR, FQNEAQ (reference sequence). CDR3 DNA sequence: TGTGCCAGCAGCATTACACAGGGGCGGTACTACGAGCAGTACTTC. This encodes CASSITQGRYYEQYF.

This chain joins TRBV20-1 and TRBJ2-5, with 8 bases that match TRBD1. CDR1 and CDR2 from the germline V gene are DFQATT and SNEGSKA (reference sequence). This CDR3 is 13 amino acids long. V lost 6 bases, J lost 11 bases, and 14 bases stayed unmatched. In nucleotides, the CDR3 is TGCAGTGCCCAATATCAGCCCAGGGGGCGGCAGTACTTC. As protein: CSAQYQPRGRQYF.

This clonotype has a single count. The chain has TRBV5-1 and TRBJ2-1; TRBD1 matches 12 bases. The CDR3 is 15 amino acids. CDR1 and CDR2 from the germline V gene are SGHRS and YFSETQ. The ends lost 3 bases at V and 7 bases at J; junction bases unmatched: 5. The DNA of the CDR3 is TGCGCCAGCAGCTGGGGACAGGGGGCGCCTAATGAGCAGTTCTTC. It specifies CASSWGQGAPNEQFF.

The chain carries TRBV2 and TRBJ2-7; weak D call: TRBD1 (6 bases). The germline V and J ends were trimmed by 3 bases and 0 bases, with 18 bases remaining between them. The germline gives CDR1 SNHLY, CDR2 FYNNEI. The CDR3 covers 17 residues. CDR3 coding DNA: TGTGCCAGCAGTGATCGATGGGTCTCGGACAGCTCCTACGAGCAGTACTTC. Encoded protein: CASSDRWVSDSSYEQYF.

This clonotype was seen a single time. This rearrangement joins TRBV2 to TRBJ1-5, with no clear D. Per the germline V gene, CDR1 is SNHLY and CDR2 is FYNNEI. Trimming shortened V by 1 base and J by 6 bases, and 16 bases separated the two germline ends. The CDR3 sequence is 16 residues long. The CDR3 region is CASSEGVNWAPQPQHF. CDR3 nucleotide sequence: TGTGCCAGCAGTGAAGGTGTCAATTGGGCCCCTCAGCCCCAGCATTTT.

This chain connects TRBV4-1 to TRBJ1-2, with TRBD1 as a possible D gene (5 bases). The germline CDR1 and CDR2 sequences are MGHRA and YSYEKL. Trimming removed 3 bases from V and 2 bases from J, with 10 bases in between. This CDR3 has 14 residues. Written as DNA, the CDR3 is TGCGCCAGCAGCCACAGGGTCTTCAACTATGGCTACACCTTC. This sequence encodes CASSHRVFNYGYTF.